Shown below are 27 T cell receptor beta chains from a single sample sequenced in a study of T cell responses to AZD1222 COVID-19 vaccine. Sequencing was performed with immunoSEQ multiplex PCR; in TCRdb, only in-frame clones are kept and a portion is missing. The sample carries 150,000 or so clones, 91% recorded once. The specimen comprised peripheral blood, sampled 28 days after the second AZD1222 dose. The source of these receptors is an adult who received the AZD1222 COVID-19 vaccine.

The chain is built from TRBV11-2 and TRBJ1-2; tentative D call: TRBD1 (6 bases). The CDR3 is made up of 16 amino acids. Germline CDR1 and CDR2: SGHAT and FQNNGV. Between the trimmed V and J ends, which lost 0 bases and 8 bases, there was a span of 19 bases. The CDR3 reads CASSLDQRTGMYGYTF. DNA for the CDR3: TGTGCCAGCAGCTTAGATCAAAGAACAGGGATGTACGGCTACACCTTC.

The chain uses TRBV7-2 and TRBJ2-1; TRBD2 matches 9 bases. The CDR3 loop spans 13 amino acids. Trimming cost V 5 bases and J 5 bases; bases outside gene matches: 1. CDR1 and CDR2 from the germline V gene are SGHTA and FQGNSA. CDR3 in DNA: TGTGCCAGCAGCAGACTAGCGGACAATGAGCAGTTCTTC. It specifies CASSRLADNEQFF.

The chain recombines TRBV19 with TRBJ1-5, with 7 bases fitting TRBD1. The CDR3 consists of 16 residues. V lost 2 bases, J lost 5 bases, and 9 bases stayed unmatched. Germline-derived CDR1 and CDR2 are LNHDA and SQIVND (reference sequence). In DNA, the CDR3 is TGTGCCAGTAGTATACTACGGACAGGAGGTCATCAGCCCCAGCATTTT. Translating gives CASSILRTGGHQPQHF.

This chain uses TRBV30 with TRBJ1-1, with D perhaps TRBD1 (6 bases). Trimming took off 0 bases at V and 0 bases at J, with 8 bases between the two ends. The CDR3 spans 14 residues. Germline V lookup: CDR1 GTSNPN, CDR2 SVGIG (reference sequence). The CDR3 is CAWSVGHLNTEAFF. The CDR3 DNA reads as TGTGCCTGGAGTGTGGGACACCTGAACACTGAAGCTTTCTTT.

J is TRBJ1-6 and V is TRBV12-3 or TRBV12-4; D gene ambiguous. The CDR3 is 13 amino acids. Trimming cost V 7 bases and J 7 bases, with 11 bases left between them. The CDR3 reads CASNRRRNSPLHF. CDR3 in DNA: TGTGCCAGCAACCGACGGCGAAATTCACCCCTCCACTTT.

The table lists this clone with a count of one. J is TRBJ1-1 and V is TRBV4-3; 8 positions match TRBD1. Trimming took 5 bases from V and 3 from J; bases not matched to a gene: 11. Germline values: CDR1 LGHNA, CDR2 YSLEER. The CDR3 is 16 amino acids. Here the CDR3 reads CASSKRAGGSDTEAFF. CDR3 DNA: TGCGCCAGCAGCAAGAGGGCAGGGGGCTCGGACACTGAAGCTTTCTTT.

The chain has TRBV7-8 and TRBJ1-3, with D tentatively TRBD1 (6 bases). Germline V gives CDR1 SGHVS, CDR2 FQNEAQ. With 1 base removed from V and 2 bases from J, the gap between germline ends came to 9 bases. The CDR3 has 15 amino acids. CDR3 protein: CASSLGTVTGNTIYF. CDR3 coding DNA: TGTGCCAGCAGCTTAGGGACAGTAACTGGAAACACCATATATTTT.

This clone appeared once. The chain employs TRBV11-3 and TRBJ1-3; TRBD1 is a possible D gene (6 bases). CDR1 SGHNT and CDR2 YENEEA come from the germline V gene. The CDR3 is 17 amino acids. V was shortened by 0 bases and J by 0 bases, with 12 bases between the two germline ends. This CDR3 reads CASSLETGTSSGNTIYF. For the CDR3, the DNA is TGTGCCAGCAGCTTAGAGACCGGGACAAGCTCTGGAAACACCATATATTTT.

The rearrangement joins TRBV27 to TRBJ1-3; D is unclear. The ends were cut back, 0 bases at V and 4 bases at J, with 4 bases in the middle. The germline V gene encodes CDR1 MNHEY and CDR2 SMNVEV (reference sequence). The CDR3 has 13 amino acids. CDR3 in DNA: TGTGCCAGCAGTTTATCGGGGGGAAACACCATATATTTT. Its translation: CASSLSGGNTIYF.

The chain uses TRBV6-4 and TRBJ2-1; TRBD2 agrees at 7 bases. The V gene's germline CDR1 is MRHNA and CDR2 SNTAGT. V was clipped by 3 bases and J by 4 bases; unmatched bases: 9. The CDR3 has 16 amino acids. The chain's CDR3 is CASSEGAGVSYNEQFF. Written as DNA, the CDR3 is TGTGCCAGCAGTGAAGGGGCGGGAGTATCGTACAATGAGCAGTTCTTC.

The genes are TRBV5-1 and TRBJ1-4; D is unclear. V was cut by 3 bases and J by 0 bases, with 9 bases left in between. Germline CDR1 is SGHRS and CDR2 is YFSETQ. The CDR3 totals 15 residues. CDR3 sequence: CASSSAGATNEKLFF. For the CDR3, the DNA is TGCGCCAGCAGCTCGGCGGGCGCAACTAATGAAAAACTGTTTTTT.

V usage is TRBV11-3 and J usage is TRBJ1-3, with a possible D match to TRBD1 (6 bases). The V gene lost 7 bases and the J gene lost 4 bases, with 17 bases spanning the gap. The CDR3 consists of 15 residues. The V gene's germline CDR1 is SGHNT and CDR2 YENEEA. CDR3 loop: CASTDQGHGGNTIYF. The CDR3 DNA follows: TGTGCCAGCACCGACCAGGGACACGGAGGAAACACCATATATTTT.

CDR3 region: CAWRAPGGTEQYF. DNA for the CDR3: TGTGCCTGGAGGGCCCCCGGAGGGACCGAGCAGTACTTC. V gene TRBV30 combines with J gene TRBJ2-7; D possibly corresponds to TRBD2 (6 bases). The V and J ends lost 3 bases and 6 bases respectively, with 15 bases between them. CDR3 size: 13 residues. CDR1 and CDR2 from the germline V gene are GTSNPN and SVGIG (reference sequence). Full variable domain (rest looked up from reference TRBV30 and TRBJ2-7): SQTIHQWPATLVQPVGSPLSLECTVEGTSNPNLYWYRQAAGRGLQLLFYSVGIGQISSEVPQNLSASRPQDRQFILSSKKLLLSDSGFYLCAWRAPGGTEQYFGPGTRLTVT.

J is TRBJ1-2 and V is TRBV3-1 (or the pseudogene TRBV3-2); 8 bases are a match to TRBD1. The CDR3 runs to 13 residues. J lost 10 bases, V lost 5 bases, and 9 bases had no gene match. In germline, CDR1 is LGHDT, CDR2 YNNKEL (reference sequence). This CDR3 is CASSNRDRPHYTF. The CDR3 coding sequence is TGTGCCAGCAGCAACCGGGACAGGCCCCACTACACCTTC.

The chain is built from TRBV9 and TRBJ2-5; TRBD1 matches 7 bases. V was pared by 4 bases and J by 7 bases, with 13 bases of the junction left unmatched. CDR1 and CDR2 (germline): SGDLS, YYNGEE. This CDR3 contains 15 residues. The CDR3 DNA sequence: TGTGCCAGCAGCCCTCGGGACAGCCCGGTAGGGACCCAGTACTTC. Its protein is CASSPRDSPVGTQYF.

This clone was recorded once. The rearrangement joins TRBV10-3 to TRBJ1-1; no clear D gene. Germline CDR1 is ENHRY and CDR2 is SYGVKD. This CDR3 region has 14 residues. Trimming removed 3 bases at V and 4 bases at J, with 12 bases between. The CDR3 DNA follows: TGTGCCATCAGTGAAGGAAGGCCGGGCACTGAAGCTTTCTTT. It codes for CAISEGRPGTEAFF.

This chain links TRBV27 with TRBJ1-2, with 9 bases that match TRBD1. This CDR3 is built from 15 residues. The V gene's germline CDR1 is MNHEY and CDR2 SMNVEV (reference sequence). Trimming at V came to 5 bases and at J to 7 bases, leaving 11 bases not matched to a gene. The CDR3 is CASSAPGQGSRGYTF. CDR3 coding DNA: TGTGCCAGCAGTGCACCGGGACAGGGTTCTCGTGGCTACACCTTC.

In this sample, this clone turned up once. The CDR3 spells CASSEGAGGTQPQHF. CDR3 DNA: TGTGCCAGCAGTGAAGGCGCAGGGGGCACTCAGCCCCAGCATTTT. The chain employs TRBV6-1 and TRBJ1-5; 8 bases map to TRBD1. This CDR3 contains 15 residues. Looked up from germline, CDR1 is MNHNS and CDR2 is SASEGT. Trimming at V came to 1 base and at J to 6 bases, leaving 5 bases not matched to a gene.

This rearrangement joins TRBV7-9 to TRBJ2-2; D is ambiguous. Germline V gives CDR1 SEHNR, CDR2 FQNEAQ (reference sequence). V lost 3 bases and J lost 5, with 13 bases in between. The CDR3 runs to 15 residues. CDR3 in DNA: TGTGCCAGCAGCTTGTCTGACGTCTCGACCGGGGAGCTGTTTTTT. This translates into CASSLSDVSTGELFF.

The chain carries TRBV21-1 and TRBJ1-6; the DNA was not used to check the table's D call, TRBD1. TRBV21-1 is shown as a pseudogene. The CDR3 is made up of 16 amino acids. The CDR3 spells CASSALGDRGNSPLHF. Here the CDR3 DNA reads TGTGCCAGCAGCGCCCTAGGGGACAGGGGGAATTCACCCCTCCACTTT.

The chain links TRBV6-4 to TRBJ1-6; no reliable D call. V was cut by 7 bases and J by 6 bases, with 16 bases left in between. Germline V CDR1 and CDR2: MRHNA, SNTAGT. The CDR3 spans 15 residues. The CDR3 loop is CASTQSGQRNSPLHF. CDR3 nucleotide sequence: TGTGCCAGCACCCAATCGGGTCAGCGTAATTCACCCCTCCACTTT.

The chain recombines TRBV12-3 or TRBV12-4 with TRBJ1-2, with a tentative D call TRBD1 (5 bases). Deletions cut 7 bases from V and 5 bases from J, with 14 bases between. The CDR3 is 13 residues long. The CDR3 coding sequence is TGTGCCAGCACCGGAATAGGGGCTTATGGCTACACCTTC. It codes for CASTGIGAYGYTF.

The chain uses TRBV5-1 and TRBJ2-7; TRBD2 aligns across 12 bases. The germline CDR1 and CDR2 sequences are SGHRS and YFSETQ. V lost 5 bases and J lost 2; bases outside the gene matches: 2. This CDR3 comprises 14 residues. Written as DNA, the CDR3 is TGCGCCAGCAGTAGGACTAGCGGGACCTACGAGCAGTACTTC. It translates to CASSRTSGTYEQYF.

The chain couples TRBV4-1 to TRBJ2-5; 7 positions agree with TRBD1. Germline V gene lookup returns CDR1 MGHRA and CDR2 YSYEKL. V lost 4 bases to trimming and J lost 5 bases; unmatched junction nucleotides: 7. The CDR3 spans 14 residues. As DNA, the CDR3 is TGCGCCAGCAGCCCCCGACAGGGCTGGGAGACCCAGTACTTC. Residues: CASSPRQGWETQYF.

Comments on this clone: The junction differs from germline at one of its ends, possibly a read error. This sequence joins TRBV7-9 and TRBJ2-1; 12 nucleotides match TRBD2. This CDR3 region has 14 residues. Germline assignment: CDR1 SEHNR and CDR2 FQNEAQ (reference sequence). CDR3 residues: CASSLAGGYNEQFF. The CDR3 DNA reads TGTGCCAGCAGCCTAGCGGGAGGGTACAATGAGCAGTTCTTC.

The J gene is TRBJ1-2, the V gene TRBV30, with D hard to call. The CDR3 runs 13 residues. Per germline, CDR1 GTSNPN and CDR2 SVGIG (reference sequence). V was clipped by 0 bases and J by 7 bases, with 12 bases between them. The CDR3 sequence: CAWSVLLSVGYTF. Here the CDR3 DNA reads TGTGCCTGGAGTGTACTTTTATCTGTTGGCTACACCTTC.

This clone has a handful of counts. The chain uses TRBV5-1 and TRBJ2-1, with 8 bases identical to TRBD1. The trim removed 0 bases at V and 7 bases at J, leaving 3 bases unmatched. Germline lookup yields CDR1 SGHRS and CDR2 YFSETQ. CDR3 length: 14 residues. The CDR3 protein is CASSLGTGRNEQFF. In DNA form, the CDR3 reads TGCGCCAGCAGCTTGGGGACAGGGAGGAATGAGCAGTTCTTC.